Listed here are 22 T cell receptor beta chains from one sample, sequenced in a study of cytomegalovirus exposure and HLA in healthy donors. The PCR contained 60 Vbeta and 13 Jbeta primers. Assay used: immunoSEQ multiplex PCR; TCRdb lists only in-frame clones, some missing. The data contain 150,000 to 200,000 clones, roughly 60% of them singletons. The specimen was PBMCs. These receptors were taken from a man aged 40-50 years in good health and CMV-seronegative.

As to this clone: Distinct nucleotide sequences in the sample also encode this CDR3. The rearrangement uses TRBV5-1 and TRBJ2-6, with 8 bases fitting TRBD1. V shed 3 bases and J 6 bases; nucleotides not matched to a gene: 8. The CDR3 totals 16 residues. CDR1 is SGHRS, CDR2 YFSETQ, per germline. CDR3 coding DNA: TGCGCCAGCAGCTCGTATGACAGGGGATCGGCCAACGTCCTGACTTTC. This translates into CASSSYDRGSANVLTF.

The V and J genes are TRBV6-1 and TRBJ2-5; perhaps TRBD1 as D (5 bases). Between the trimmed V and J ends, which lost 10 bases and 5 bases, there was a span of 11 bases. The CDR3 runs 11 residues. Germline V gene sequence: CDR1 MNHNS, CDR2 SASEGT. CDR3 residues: CAIRGWETQYF. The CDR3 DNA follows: TGTGCCATTAGGGGATGGGAGACCCAGTACTTC.

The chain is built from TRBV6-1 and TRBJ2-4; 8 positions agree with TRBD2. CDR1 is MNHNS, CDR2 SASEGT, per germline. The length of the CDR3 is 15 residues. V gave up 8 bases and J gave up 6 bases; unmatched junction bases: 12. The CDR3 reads CASRLSGSLLNIQYF. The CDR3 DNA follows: TGTGCCAGCCGATTAAGCGGGAGTCTTCTAAACATTCAGTACTTC.

CDR3 loop: CASTPTWGLQGQYF. The CDR3 coding sequence is TGTGCCAGCACCCCAACTTGGGGCCTACAGGGGCAGTATTTT. This rearrangement joins TRBV7-2 to TRBJ2-3; D is possibly TRBD1 (6 bases). The CDR3 consists of 14 residues. With 7 bases removed from V and 11 bases from J, the gap between germline ends came to 22 bases. Per germline, CDR1 SGHTA and CDR2 FQGNSA.

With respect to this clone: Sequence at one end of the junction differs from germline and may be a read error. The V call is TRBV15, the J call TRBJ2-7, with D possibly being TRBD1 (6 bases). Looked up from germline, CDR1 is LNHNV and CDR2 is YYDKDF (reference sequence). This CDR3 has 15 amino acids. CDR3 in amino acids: CATSRGGQFSYEQCF. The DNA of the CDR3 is TGTGCCACCAGCAGAGGTGGACAGTTCTCCTACGAGCAGTGCTTC.

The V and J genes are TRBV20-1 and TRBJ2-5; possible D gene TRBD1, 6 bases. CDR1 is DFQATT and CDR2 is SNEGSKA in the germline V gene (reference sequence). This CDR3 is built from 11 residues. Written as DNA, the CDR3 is TGCAACGGACAGTACCAAGAGACCCAGTACTTC. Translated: CNGQYQETQYF.

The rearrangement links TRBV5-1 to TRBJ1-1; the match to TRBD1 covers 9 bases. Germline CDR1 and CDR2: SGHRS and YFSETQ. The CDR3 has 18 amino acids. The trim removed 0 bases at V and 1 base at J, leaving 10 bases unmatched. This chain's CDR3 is CASSLATLTGGKNTEAFF. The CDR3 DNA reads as TGCGCCAGCAGCTTGGCTACCCTAACAGGGGGCAAGAACACTGAAGCTTTCTTT.

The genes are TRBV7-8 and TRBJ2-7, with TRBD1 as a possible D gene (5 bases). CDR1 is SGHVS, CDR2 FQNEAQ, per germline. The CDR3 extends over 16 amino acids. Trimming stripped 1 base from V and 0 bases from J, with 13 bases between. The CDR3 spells CASSLGGSKSSYEQYF. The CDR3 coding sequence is TGTGCCAGCAGCTTAGGGGGCAGTAAGAGCTCCTACGAGCAGTACTTC.

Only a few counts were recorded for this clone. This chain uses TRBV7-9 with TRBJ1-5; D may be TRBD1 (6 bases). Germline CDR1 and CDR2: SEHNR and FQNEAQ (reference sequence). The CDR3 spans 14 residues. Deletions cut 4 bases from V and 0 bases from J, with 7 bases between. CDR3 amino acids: CASSSTGSNQPQHF. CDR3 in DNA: TGTGCCAGCAGCTCGACAGGTAGCAATCAGCCCCAGCATTTT.

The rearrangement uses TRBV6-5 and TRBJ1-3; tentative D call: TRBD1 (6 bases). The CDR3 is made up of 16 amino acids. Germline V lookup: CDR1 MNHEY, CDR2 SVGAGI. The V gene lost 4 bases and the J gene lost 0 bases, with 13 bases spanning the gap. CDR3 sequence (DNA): TGTGCCAGCAGTTTGCAACAGGGCGACTCTGGAAACACCATATATTTT. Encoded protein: CASSLQQGDSGNTIYF.

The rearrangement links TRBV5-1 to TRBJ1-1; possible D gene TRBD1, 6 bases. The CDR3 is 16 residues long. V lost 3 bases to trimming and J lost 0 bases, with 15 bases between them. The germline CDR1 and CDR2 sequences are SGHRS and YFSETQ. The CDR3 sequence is CASSYGGGIMNTEAFF. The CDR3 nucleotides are TGCGCCAGCAGCTACGGGGGGGGCATTATGAACACTGAAGCTTTCTTT.

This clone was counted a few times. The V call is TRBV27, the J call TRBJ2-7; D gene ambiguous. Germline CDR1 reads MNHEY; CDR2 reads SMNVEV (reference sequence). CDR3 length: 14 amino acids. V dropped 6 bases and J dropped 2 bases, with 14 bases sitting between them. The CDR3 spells CASRGVLDAYEQYF. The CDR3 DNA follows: TGTGCCAGCAGAGGAGTCCTAGACGCCTACGAGCAGTACTTC.

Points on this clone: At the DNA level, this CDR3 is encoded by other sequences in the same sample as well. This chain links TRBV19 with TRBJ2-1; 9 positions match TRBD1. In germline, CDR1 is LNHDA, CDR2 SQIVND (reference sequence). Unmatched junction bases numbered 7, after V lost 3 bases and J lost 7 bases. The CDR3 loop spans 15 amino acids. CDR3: CASSIEDRGGNEQFF. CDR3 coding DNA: TGTGCCAGTAGTATTGAGGACAGGGGTGGAAATGAGCAGTTCTTC.

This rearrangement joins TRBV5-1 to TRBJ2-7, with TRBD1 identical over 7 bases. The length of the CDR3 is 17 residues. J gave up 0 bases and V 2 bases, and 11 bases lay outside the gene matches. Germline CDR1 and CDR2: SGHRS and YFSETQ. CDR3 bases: TGCGCCAGCAGCTTCAGGGGGTCGAGGGGTAGCTCCTACGAGCAGTACTTC. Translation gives CASSFRGSRGSSYEQYF.

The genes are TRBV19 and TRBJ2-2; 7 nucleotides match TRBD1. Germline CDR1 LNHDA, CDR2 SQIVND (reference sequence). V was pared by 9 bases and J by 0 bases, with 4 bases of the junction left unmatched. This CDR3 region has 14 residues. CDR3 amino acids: CASLGQSNTGELFF. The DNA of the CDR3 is TGTGCCAGCCTGGGACAGTCGAACACCGGGGAGCTGTTTTTT.

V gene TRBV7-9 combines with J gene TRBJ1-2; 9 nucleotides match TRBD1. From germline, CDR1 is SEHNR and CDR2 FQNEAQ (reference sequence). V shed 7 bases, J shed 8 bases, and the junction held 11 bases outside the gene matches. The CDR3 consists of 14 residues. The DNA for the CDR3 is TGTGCCAGCATCCCGAGGGACAGGGCTGGAGGCTACACCTTC. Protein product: CASIPRDRAGGYTF.

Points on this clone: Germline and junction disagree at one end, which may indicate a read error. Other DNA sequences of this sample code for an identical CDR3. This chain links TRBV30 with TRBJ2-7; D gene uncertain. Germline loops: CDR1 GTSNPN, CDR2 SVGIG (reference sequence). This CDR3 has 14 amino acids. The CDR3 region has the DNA TGCGCCTGGAGTGTATCGGTGCTTGCCTACGAGCAGTACTTC. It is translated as CAWSVSVLAYEQYF.

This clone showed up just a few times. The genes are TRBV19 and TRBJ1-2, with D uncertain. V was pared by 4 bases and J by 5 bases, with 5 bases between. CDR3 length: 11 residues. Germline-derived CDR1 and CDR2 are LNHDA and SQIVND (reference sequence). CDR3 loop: CASSTQYGYTF. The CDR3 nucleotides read TGTGCCAGTAGTACCCAGTATGGCTACACCTTC. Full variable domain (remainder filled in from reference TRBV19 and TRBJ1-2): DGGITQSPKYLFRKEGQNVTLSCEQNLNHDAMYWYRQDPGQGLRLIYYSQIVNDFQKGDIAEGYSVSREKKESFPLTVTSAQKNPTAFYLCASSTQYGYTFGSGTRLTVV.

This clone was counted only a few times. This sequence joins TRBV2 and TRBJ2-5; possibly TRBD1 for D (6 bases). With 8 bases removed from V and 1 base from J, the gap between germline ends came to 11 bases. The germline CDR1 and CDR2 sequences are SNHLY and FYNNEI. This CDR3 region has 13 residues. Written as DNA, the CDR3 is TGTGCCAGCGGGGGACACTTCCAAGAGACCCAGTACTTC. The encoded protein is CASGGHFQETQYF.

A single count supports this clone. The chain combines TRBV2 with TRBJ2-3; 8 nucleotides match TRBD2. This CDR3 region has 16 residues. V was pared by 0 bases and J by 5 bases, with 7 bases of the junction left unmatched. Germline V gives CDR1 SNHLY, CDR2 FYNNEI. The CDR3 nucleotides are TGTGCCAGCAGTGAAGCTCCAGCGGGGGCTCAAGATACGCAGTATTTT. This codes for CASSEAPAGAQDTQYF.

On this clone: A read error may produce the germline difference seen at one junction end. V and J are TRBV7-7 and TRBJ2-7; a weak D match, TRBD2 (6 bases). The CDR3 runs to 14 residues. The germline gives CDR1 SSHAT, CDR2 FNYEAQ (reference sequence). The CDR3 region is CASSLSLAGSEQYF. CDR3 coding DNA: TGTGCTAGCAGCTTATCGCTGGCGGGGAGCGAGCAGTACTTC.

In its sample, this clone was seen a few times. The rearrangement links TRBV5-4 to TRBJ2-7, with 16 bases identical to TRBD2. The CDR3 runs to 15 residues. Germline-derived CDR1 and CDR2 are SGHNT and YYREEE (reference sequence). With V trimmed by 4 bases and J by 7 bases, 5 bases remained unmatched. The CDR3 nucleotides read TGTGCCAGCAGCGCGGGACTAGCGGGGGGGCGGGAGCAGTACTTC. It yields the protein CASSAGLAGGREQYF.